A single sample is the source of the 15 T cell receptor beta chains below, sequenced in a study of T cells in Graves' hyperthyroidism and ophthalmopathy (dated by TCRdb to between 2018 and 2021). Libraries were constructed by multiplex PCR. Sequenced on an Illumina HiSeq 2000. TCR beta CDR3 regions were amplified from RNA transcripts. The TCR CDR3 was subjected to a first round of RT-PCR using the HTBI primer set and the Qiagen OneStep RT-PCR kit. Through fastp at Q25 and MiXCR, TCRdb rebuilt clones from the public reads, retaining in-frame beta chains. Rows are unified per CDR3 protein, each entry keeping the most common DNA and genes. This sample comprises under 750,000 distinct CDR3 sequences, about 19% of them detected only once. Over 15% of the sample is in the top ten clones. The sample comprised blood. These receptors were obtained from a woman aged 45-65 years with Graves' hyperthyroidism that later progressed to Graves' ophthalmopathy.

In its sample, this clonotype was seen many times. The rearrangement links TRBV20-1 to TRBJ2-7; 9 bases fit TRBD1. V shed 6 bases and J 3 bases; nucleotides not matched to a gene: 6. Germline loops: CDR1 DFQATT, CDR2 SNEGSKA (reference sequence). The CDR3 length is 13 residues. The CDR3 protein is CSAEGQGIYEQYF. The CDR3 region has the DNA TGCAGTGCGGAGGGACAGGGTATCTACGAGCAGTACTTC.

The rearrangement uses TRBV6-5 and TRBJ2-7, with D possibly matching TRBD1 (6 bases). This CDR3 region has 15 residues. Trimming pared 1 base from V and 5 bases from J, leaving 15 bases between. Germline CDR1 and CDR2: MNHEY and SVGAGI. The CDR3 nucleotides are TGTGCCAGCAGTTACTTCGGCAGGGGAACGGACGAGCAGTACTTC. Translation: CASSYFGRGTDEQYF.

For the CDR3, the DNA is TGCAGTGCTAGAGATGCCACAGGGGCGAGCAATCAGCCCCAGCATTTT. As protein: CSARDATGASNQPQHF. The chain uses TRBV20-1 and TRBJ1-5; 7 nucleotides line up with TRBD1. CDR1 is DFQATT and CDR2 is SNEGSKA in the germline V gene (reference sequence). There are 16 residues in the CDR3. V lost 0 bases to trimming and J lost 1 base; unmatched junction nucleotides: 6.

This clonotype was counted only a few times. The chain uses TRBV2 and TRBJ1-5; a possible D gene is TRBD1 (5 bases). The CDR3 sequence is 15 residues long. Trimming left V 7 bases short and J 0 bases short, with 13 bases between. From germline, CDR1 is SNHLY and CDR2 FYNNEI. As DNA, the CDR3 is TGTGCCAGCACCGCGGACAAGTATAGCAATCAGCCCCAGCATTTT. Amino acids: CASTADKYSNQPQHF.

The V gene is TRBV19, the J gene TRBJ2-7; perhaps TRBD2 as D (6 bases). The CDR3 spans 13 residues. In germline, CDR1 is LNHDA, CDR2 SQIVND (reference sequence). V lost 9 bases to trimming and J lost 3 bases, with 15 bases between them. DNA for the CDR3: TGTGCCAGCGACTCGGTGGGGGGCTACGAGCAGTACTTC. It specifies CASDSVGGYEQYF.

This clonotype was recorded a few times. The chain recombines TRBV12-3 or TRBV12-4 with TRBJ1-5, with 11 bases fitting TRBD1. CDR3 length: 16 amino acids. Losses at the gene ends were 6 bases for V and 3 bases for J; bases not matched to a gene: 7. CDR3 nucleotide sequence: TGTGCCAGCAGACCTGGGGGACAGGGGGTCAATCAGCCCCAGCATTTT. Translated: CASRPGGQGVNQPQHF.

The rearrangement links TRBV19 to TRBJ2-5; 8 nucleotides match TRBD1. Germline lookup yields CDR1 LNHDA and CDR2 SQIVND (reference sequence). V shed 7 bases, J shed 2 bases, and the junction held 12 bases outside the gene matches. The CDR3 has 16 amino acids. The CDR3, as DNA: TGTGCCAGTACCTTTGGGACAGGTGACTCTCAAGAGACCCAGTACTTC. Its protein product is CASTFGTGDSQETQYF.

This clonotype was seen more than once but under ten times. The chain joins TRBV6-1 to TRBJ1-3, with no clear D. The CDR3 consists of 14 residues. In germline, CDR1 is MNHNS, CDR2 SASEGT. Deletions cut 7 bases from V and 2 bases from J, with 12 bases between. The CDR3 DNA reads as TGTGCCAGCAATCCCAATACGGCTGGAAACACCATATATTTT. Its translation: CASNPNTAGNTIYF.

This clonotype has a count of ten or more. This chain links TRBV5-5 with TRBJ1-1; D unresolved. Trimming pared 0 bases from V and 11 bases from J, leaving 8 bases between. Per germline, CDR1 SGHKS and CDR2 YYEKEE (reference sequence). This CDR3 contains 11 residues. CDR3: CASSLASIAFF. The CDR3 nucleotides are TGTGCCAGCAGCTTGGCCTCAATCGCTTTCTTT.

There are a few counts of this clonotype. The V gene is TRBV5-1, the J gene TRBJ2-3; the D gene is possibly TRBD1 (5 bases). This CDR3 spans 15 amino acids. Per the germline V gene, CDR1 is SGHRS and CDR2 is YFSETQ. V was trimmed by 7 bases and J by 0 bases, leaving 15 bases between them. This CDR3 is CASRSEGASTDTQYF. In DNA form, the CDR3 reads TGCGCCAGCCGGAGCGAAGGGGCGAGCACAGATACGCAGTATTTT.

This sequence joins TRBV7-2 and TRBJ1-5, with D unclear. The CDR3 length is 14 residues. Per the germline V gene, CDR1 is SGHTA and CDR2 is FQGNSA. Trimming removed 4 bases at V and 1 base at J, with 8 bases between. CDR3 nucleotides: TGTGCCAGCAGCTGGGAGCCCAGCAATCAGCCCCAGCATTTT. This sequence encodes CASSWEPSNQPQHF.

J is TRBJ2-5 and V is TRBV20-1; TRBD2 aligns across 8 bases. V trimming: 5 bases; J trimming: 5 bases; junction bases outside the gene matches: 7. CDR1 DFQATT and CDR2 SNEGSKA come from the germline V gene (reference sequence). CDR3 size: 13 residues. The CDR3 protein is CSAVPGGRETQYF. CDR3 in DNA: TGCAGTGCTGTTCCGGGGGGGCGTGAGACCCAGTACTTC.

On this clonotype: An end of the junction differs from the germline gene, which may be a read error. The CDR3, as DNA: TGTGCCAGCAGTTACAGTCAGTCCTATGGCTACGCCTTC. Residues: CASSYSQSYGYAF. The J gene is TRBJ1-2, the V gene TRBV6-2 or TRBV6-3; D call uncertain. The CDR3 is 13 amino acids. The germline V gene has CDR1 MNHEY and CDR2 SVGEGT.

This clonotype was found many times. The chain recombines TRBV2 with TRBJ1-1; no firm D call. The CDR3 is made up of 14 amino acids. Germline loops: CDR1 SNHLY, CDR2 FYNNEI. V was cut by 4 bases and J by 6 bases, with 15 bases left in between. The CDR3, as DNA: TGTGCCAGCAGTGGTAGGTTGGGGAAGGCTGAAGCTTTCTTT. This gives the protein CASSGRLGKAEAFF.

The gene calls are TRBV6-1 and TRBJ1-5, with 12 nucleotides matching TRBD1. This CDR3 comprises 14 residues. Per germline, CDR1 MNHNS and CDR2 SASEGT. The V gene end was trimmed by 6 bases and the J gene end by 5 bases; junction bases not matched to a gene: 2. The DNA for the CDR3 is TGTGCCAGCAGGGGGACAGGGGGCTATCAGCCCCAGCATTTT. This translates into CASRGTGGYQPQHF.